This T cell receptor (beta chain) derives from a study of regulatory T cells in long-lasting Graves disease listed by TCRdb under 2021. Notes on the research overall: To count as having persistent Graves' disease, a patient had to have received antithyroid drug treatment for over 5 years with TSH receptor autoantibodies remaining persistently positive. Persistent Graves' disease patients were compared with newly diagnosed Graves' disease patients by peripheral blood TCR sequencing and RNA sequencing. The study took place in China and was registered as a clinical trial. A total of 33 samples underwent TCR sequencing, from about 13 patients with persistent Graves' disease and 20 patients with newly diagnosed Graves' disease. Antithyroid drugs had been taken for approximately 9.5 years on average by persistent Graves' disease patients in the clinical cohort.

The V end gives up 2 bases and the J end 7 bases, leaving 4 bases in the junction not matched to a gene. As encoded in the germline V gene, CDR1 is SGHAT while CDR2 is FQNNGV. There are 15 amino acids in the CDR3, from cysteine to phenylalanine inclusive. Of all the DNA, just the CDR3 is kept, 45 bases in frame from base 1. The time point label, read with the paper, signifies: persistent/refractory GD, antithyroid drugs over 5 years with positive TRAb. RNA was extracted from PBMCs in TRIzol for both TCR sequencing and RNA sequencing. The diagnosis of Graves' disease followed American Thyroid Association guidelines. The patients came from an endocrinology department in Xi'an, China. Each patient gave approximately 10 milliliters of peripheral blood, collected in an EDTA anticoagulant tube. Ficoll Paque Plus density gradient separation was used to isolate PBMCs, and no further T cell sorting was done. An Agilent 2100 Bioanalyzer and agarose gel were used to check RNA quality, and a NanoDrop 2000 was used to measure RNA concentration.

Note on this clonotype: Its antigen has not been determined. The record has no base qualities; no much larger clone is one base away.

Library creation used multiplex PCR. The sequencing machine was an Illumina HiSeq 4000. CDR3 regions were amplified by Arm-PCR with iRepertoire HTBI primers to construct TCR beta libraries. Gel purification was performed on PCR products prior to sequencing. In the authors' own workflow: Gene usage analysis of CDR3 amino acid clonotypes used the roughly 60 TRBV and 11 to 15 TRBJ segments found across samples. Filtered high-quality paired reads were merged into contigs using COPE and FqMerger. BLAST was used to align contigs to IMGT TRBV, TRBD and TRBJ reference genes, and CDR3 was defined according to IMGT. Any clonotype with a frequency above 0.1% was counted as a highly expanded clone. Shannon entropy was used to measure repertoire diversity, and the Gini coefficient was used to measure V-J evenness. A clonotype found in more than one individual was treated as public. TCRdb trimmed public reads at Q25 via fastp, called clones via MiXCR and kept in-frame beta chains. Identical CDR3 protein sequences are pooled into one entry, listed with their most common genes and DNA. The authors' filters were not applied to this entry. The sample table shows around 340,000 distinct CDR3 sequences, and 15% to 20% are seen once. The ten biggest clones cover less than 35% of the sample.

Overall study outcomes, separate from this receptor: The study examined only peripheral blood because the primary lesion, thyroid tissue, could not be accessed. The authors noted that the small sample size was a limitation that may lower accuracy. TRBV28, TRBJ1-2 and TRBJ2-5 were preferentially used in persistent disease, while TRBV20-1 and TRBJ2-1 were favored in newly diagnosed disease. Persistent Graves' disease patients showed lower TCR Shannon entropy and fewer highly expanded clones than newly diagnosed patients, suggesting clonal expansion. Only the TCR beta chain was sequenced and analyzed. A larger number of public clonotypes was shared among persistent patients (approximately 3,000) than among newly diagnosed patients (around 870).

In this chain, TRBV11-2 is recombined with TRBJ2-5, and TRBD2 aligns with 13 junction nucleotides. This TCR was recovered from a female donor with Graves disease. Sample: peripheral blood mononuclear cells (PBMCs), taken when the disease was refractory, from a patient treated with antithyroid drugs. CDR3 protein: CASSLTSGGGGTQYF. The DNA reads as follows: TGTGCCAGCAGCTTAACTAGCGGGGGGGGGGGGACCCAGTACTTC.